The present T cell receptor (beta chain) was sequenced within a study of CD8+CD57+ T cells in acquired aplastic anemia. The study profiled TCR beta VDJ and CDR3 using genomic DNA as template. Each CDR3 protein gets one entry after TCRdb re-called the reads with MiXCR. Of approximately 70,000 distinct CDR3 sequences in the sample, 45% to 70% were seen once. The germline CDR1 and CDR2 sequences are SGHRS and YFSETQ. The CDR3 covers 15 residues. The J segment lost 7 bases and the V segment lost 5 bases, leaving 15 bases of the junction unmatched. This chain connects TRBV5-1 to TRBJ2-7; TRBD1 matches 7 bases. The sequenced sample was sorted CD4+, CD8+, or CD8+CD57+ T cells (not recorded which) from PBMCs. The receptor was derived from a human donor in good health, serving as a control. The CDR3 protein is CASRGTGAWEGEQYF. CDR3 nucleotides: TGCGCCAGCAGAGGAACAGGGGCCTGGGAAGGGGAGCAGTACTTC. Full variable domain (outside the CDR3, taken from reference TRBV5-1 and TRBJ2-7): KAGVTQTPRYLIKTRGQQVTLSCSPISGHRSVSWYQQTPGQGLQFLFEYFSETQRNKGNFPGRFSGRQFSNSRSEMNVSTLELGDSALYLCASRGTGAWEGEQYFGPGTRLTVT.